The clone carrying this T cell receptor beta chain was counted only a few times. Its antigen is unidentified. The CDR3 is 15 amino acids. With 6 bases clipped from V and 7 bases from J, the junction kept 11 bases outside the gene matches. Germline lookup yields CDR1 DFQATT and CDR2 SNEGSKA (reference sequence). TCRdb fed the reads into MiXCR, producing one record per CDR3 protein. The repertoire holds a few hundred thousand distinct CDR3 sequences, with about 27% as singletons. This record belongs to a study of T cell repertoires in cytomegalovirus infection. Study results and limitations: Summed public TCR beta family frequency identified CMV carriers bearing the relevant HLA. Within the response measured ex vivo, HLA-C-restricted CMV-specific TCR beta clonotypes were dominant.

V and J are TRBV20-1 and TRBJ2-1; 11 bases are shared with TRBD2. The sample consisted of cultured PBMCs, taken from culture after CMV antigen stimulation. The clonotype comes from a human donor in good health (CMV status not recorded). Some clones in this sample may be carry-over from other donors' samples. The CDR3 DNA sequence: TGCAGTGCCGAGCCACCCACTAGCGGGAGTAATGAGCAGTTCTTC. It codes for CSAEPPTSGSNEQFF.